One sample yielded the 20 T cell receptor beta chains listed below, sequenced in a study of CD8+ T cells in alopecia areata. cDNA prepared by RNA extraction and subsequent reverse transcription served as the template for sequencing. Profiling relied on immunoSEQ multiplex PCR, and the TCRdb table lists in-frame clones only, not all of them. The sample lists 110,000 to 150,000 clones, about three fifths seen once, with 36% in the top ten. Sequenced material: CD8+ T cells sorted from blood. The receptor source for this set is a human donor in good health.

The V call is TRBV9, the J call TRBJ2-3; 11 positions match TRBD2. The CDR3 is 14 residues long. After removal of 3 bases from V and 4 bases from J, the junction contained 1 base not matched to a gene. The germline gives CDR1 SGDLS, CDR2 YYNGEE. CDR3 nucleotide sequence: TGTGCCAGCAGCGGTAGCGGGAGGGCAGATACGCAGTATTTT. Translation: CASSGSGRADTQYF.

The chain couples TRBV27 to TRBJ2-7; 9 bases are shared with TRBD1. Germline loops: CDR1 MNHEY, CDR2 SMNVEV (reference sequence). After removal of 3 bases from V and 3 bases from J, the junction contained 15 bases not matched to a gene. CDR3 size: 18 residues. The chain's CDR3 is CASSLDRDRAAGVYEQYF. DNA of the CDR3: TGTGCCAGCAGTTTGGACAGGGACAGGGCCGCTGGGGTCTACGAGCAGTACTTC.

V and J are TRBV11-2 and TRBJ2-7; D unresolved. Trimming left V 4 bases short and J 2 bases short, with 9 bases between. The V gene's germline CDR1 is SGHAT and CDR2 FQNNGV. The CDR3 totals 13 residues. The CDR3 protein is CASSSLAAYEQYF. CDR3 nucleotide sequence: TGTGCCAGCAGCTCGCTGGCAGCCTACGAGCAGTACTTC.

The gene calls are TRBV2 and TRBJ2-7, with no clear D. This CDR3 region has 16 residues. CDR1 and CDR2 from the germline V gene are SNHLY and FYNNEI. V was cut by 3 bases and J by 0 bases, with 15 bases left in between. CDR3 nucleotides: TGTGCCAGCAGTGATCCCTGGGATTTGCTCTCCTACGAGCAGTACTTC. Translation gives CASSDPWDLLSYEQYF.

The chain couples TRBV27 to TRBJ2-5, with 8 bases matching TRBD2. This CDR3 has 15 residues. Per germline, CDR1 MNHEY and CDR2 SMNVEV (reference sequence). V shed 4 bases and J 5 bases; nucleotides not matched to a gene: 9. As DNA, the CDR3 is TGTGCCAGCAGTTCCGGGGGGGGGATCTCGGAGACCCAGTACTTC. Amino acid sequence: CASSSGGGISETQYF.

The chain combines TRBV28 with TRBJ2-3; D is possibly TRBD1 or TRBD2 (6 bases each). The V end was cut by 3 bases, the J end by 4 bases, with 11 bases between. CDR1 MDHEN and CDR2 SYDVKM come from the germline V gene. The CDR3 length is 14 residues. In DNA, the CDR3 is TGTGCCAGCAGTTTCGAGGGGGGCCCAGATACGCAGTATTTT. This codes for CASSFEGGPDTQYF. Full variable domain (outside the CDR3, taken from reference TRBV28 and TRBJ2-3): DVKVTQSSRYLVKRTGEKVFLECVQDMDHENMFWYRQDPGLGLRLIYFSYDVKMKEKGDIPEGYSVSREKKERFSLILESASTNQTSMYLCASSFEGGPDTQYFGPGTRLTVL.

The CDR3 DNA reads as TGTGCCACCAGCAGAGCGGAGACCCAGTACTTC. As protein: CATSRAETQYF. The J gene is TRBJ2-5, the V gene TRBV15; D not certain. Germline-derived CDR1 and CDR2 are LNHNV and YYDKDF (reference sequence). The ends were cut back, 1 base at V and 5 bases at J, with 2 bases in the middle. The CDR3 spans 11 residues.

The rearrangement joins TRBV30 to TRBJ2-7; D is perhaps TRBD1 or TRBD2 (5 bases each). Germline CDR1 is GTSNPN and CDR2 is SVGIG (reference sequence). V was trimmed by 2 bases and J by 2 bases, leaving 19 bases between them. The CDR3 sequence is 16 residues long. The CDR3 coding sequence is TGTGCCTGGAGTCTGTGGGGACCCCATTTCCCCTACGAGCAGTACTTC. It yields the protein CAWSLWGPHFPYEQYF. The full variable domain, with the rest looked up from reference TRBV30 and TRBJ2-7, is SQTIHQWPATLVQPVGSPLSLECTVEGTSNPNLYWYRQAAGRGLQLLFYSVGIGQISSEVPQNLSASRPQDRQFILSSKKLLLSDSGFYLCAWSLWGPHFPYEQYFGPGTRLTVT.

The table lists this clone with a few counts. As DNA, the CDR3 is TGCAGCGTTGGTCCGGTCTCTGGGGCCAACGTCCTGACTTTC. Translation: CSVGPVSGANVLTF. V is TRBV29-1 and J is TRBJ2-6, with D hard to call. This CDR3 spans 14 amino acids. CDR1 SQVTM and CDR2 ANQGSEA come from the germline V gene. The ends were cut back, 4 bases at V and 0 bases at J, with 7 bases in the middle.

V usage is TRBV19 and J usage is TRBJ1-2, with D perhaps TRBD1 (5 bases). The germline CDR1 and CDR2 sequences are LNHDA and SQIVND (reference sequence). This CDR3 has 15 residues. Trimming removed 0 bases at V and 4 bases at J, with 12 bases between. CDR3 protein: CASSIEGAQSYGYTF. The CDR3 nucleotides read TGTGCCAGTAGTATAGAAGGGGCGCAATCCTATGGCTACACCTTC.

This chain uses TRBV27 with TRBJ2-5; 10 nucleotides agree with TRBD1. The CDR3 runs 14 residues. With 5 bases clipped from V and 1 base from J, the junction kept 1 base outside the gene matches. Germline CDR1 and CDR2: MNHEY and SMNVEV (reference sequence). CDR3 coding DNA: TGTGCCAGCAGTGACAGGGGGCCCCAAGAGACCCAGTACTTC. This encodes CASSDRGPQETQYF.

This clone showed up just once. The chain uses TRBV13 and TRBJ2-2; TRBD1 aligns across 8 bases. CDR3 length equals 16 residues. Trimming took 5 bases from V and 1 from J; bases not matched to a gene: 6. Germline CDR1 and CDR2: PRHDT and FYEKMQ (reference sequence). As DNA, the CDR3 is TGTGCCAGCAGCCAGGGGGCTGAGATGAACACCGGGGAGCTGTTTTTT. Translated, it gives CASSQGAEMNTGELFF. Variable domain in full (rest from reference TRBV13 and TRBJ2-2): AAGVIQSPRHLIKEKRETATLKCYPIPRHDTVYWYQQGPGQDPQFLISFYEKMQSDKGSIPDRFSAQQFSDYHSELNMSSLELGDSALYFCASSQGAEMNTGELFFGEGSRLTVL.

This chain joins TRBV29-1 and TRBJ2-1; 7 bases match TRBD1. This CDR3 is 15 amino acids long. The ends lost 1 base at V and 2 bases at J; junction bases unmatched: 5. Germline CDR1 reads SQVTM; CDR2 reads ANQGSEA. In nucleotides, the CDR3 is TGCAGCGTTGAAGGTCGGGACAGCGCCTACAATGAGCAGTTCTTC. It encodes CSVEGRDSAYNEQFF.

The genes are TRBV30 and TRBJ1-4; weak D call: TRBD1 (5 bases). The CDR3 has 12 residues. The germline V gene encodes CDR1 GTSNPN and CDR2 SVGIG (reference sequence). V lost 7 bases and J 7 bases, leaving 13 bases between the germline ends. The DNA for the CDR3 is TGTGCCTCAGGGTGGGGGTTTGAAAAACTGTTTTTT. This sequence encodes CASGWGFEKLFF.

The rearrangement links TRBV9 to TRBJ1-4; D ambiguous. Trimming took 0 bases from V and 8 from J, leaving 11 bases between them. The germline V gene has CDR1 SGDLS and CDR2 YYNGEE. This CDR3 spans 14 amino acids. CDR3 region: CASSVGGLQEKLFF. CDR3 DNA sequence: TGTGCCAGCAGCGTAGGGGGTCTACAAGAAAAACTGTTTTTT.

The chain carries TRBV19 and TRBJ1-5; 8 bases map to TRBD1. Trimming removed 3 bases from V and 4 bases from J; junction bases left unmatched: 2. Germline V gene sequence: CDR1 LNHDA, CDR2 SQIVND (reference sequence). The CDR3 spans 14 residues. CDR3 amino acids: CASSITGGNQPQHF. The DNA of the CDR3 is TGTGCCAGTAGTATCACAGGGGGGAATCAGCCCCAGCATTTT.

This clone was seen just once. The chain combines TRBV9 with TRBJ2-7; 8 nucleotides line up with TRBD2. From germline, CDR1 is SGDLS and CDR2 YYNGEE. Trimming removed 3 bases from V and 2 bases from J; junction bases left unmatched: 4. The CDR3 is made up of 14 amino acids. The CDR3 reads CASSAGGAPYEQYF. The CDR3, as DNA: TGTGCCAGCAGCGCGGGGGGGGCTCCCTACGAGCAGTACTTC.

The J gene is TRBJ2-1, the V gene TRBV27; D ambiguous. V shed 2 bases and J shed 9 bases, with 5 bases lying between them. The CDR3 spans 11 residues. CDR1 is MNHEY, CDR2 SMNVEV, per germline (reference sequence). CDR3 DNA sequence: TGTGCCAGCAGTTTAGGGGTTGAGCAGTTCTTC. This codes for CASSLGVEQFF.

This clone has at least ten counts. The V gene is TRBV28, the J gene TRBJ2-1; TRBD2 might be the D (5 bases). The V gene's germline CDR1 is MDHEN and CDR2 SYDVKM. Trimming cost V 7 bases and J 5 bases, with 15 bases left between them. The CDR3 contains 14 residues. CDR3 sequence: CASNPASPDNEQFF. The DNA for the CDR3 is TGTGCCAGCAACCCAGCTAGCCCCGACAATGAGCAGTTCTTC.

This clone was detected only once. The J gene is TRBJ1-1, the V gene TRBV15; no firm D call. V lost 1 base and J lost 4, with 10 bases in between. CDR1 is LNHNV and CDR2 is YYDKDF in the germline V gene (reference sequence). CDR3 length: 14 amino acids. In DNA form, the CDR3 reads TGTGCCACCAGCAGAGTGGCGGGTAGCACTGAAGCTTTCTTT. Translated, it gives CATSRVAGSTEAFF. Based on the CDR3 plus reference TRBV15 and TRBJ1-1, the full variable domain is DAMVIQNPRYQVTQFGKPVTLSCSQTLNHNVMYWYQQKSSQAPKLLFHYYDKDFNNEADTPDNFQSRRPNTSFCFLDIRSPGLGDTAMYLCATSRVAGSTEAFFGQGTRLTVV.